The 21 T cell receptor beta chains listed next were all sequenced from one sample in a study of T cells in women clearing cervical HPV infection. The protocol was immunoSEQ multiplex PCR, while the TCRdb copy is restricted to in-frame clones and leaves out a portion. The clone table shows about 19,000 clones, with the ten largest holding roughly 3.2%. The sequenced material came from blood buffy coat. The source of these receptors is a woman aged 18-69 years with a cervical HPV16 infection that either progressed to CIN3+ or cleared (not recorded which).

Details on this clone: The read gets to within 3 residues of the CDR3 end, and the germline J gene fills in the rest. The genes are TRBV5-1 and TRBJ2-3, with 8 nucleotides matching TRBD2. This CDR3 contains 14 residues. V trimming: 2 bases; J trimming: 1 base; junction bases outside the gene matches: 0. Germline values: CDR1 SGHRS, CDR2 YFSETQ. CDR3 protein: CASSFSGGTDTQYF. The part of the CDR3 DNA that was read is TGCGCCAGCAGCTTTAGCGGGGGCACAGATACG.

The CDR3 sequence is CASSPGLAVIDTQYF. CDR3 bases read: TGTGCCAGCAGCCCCGGACTAGCGGTAATTGATACG. The J gene is TRBJ2-3, the V gene TRBV7-2; 10 nucleotides agree with TRBD2. The read terminates 3 residues ahead of where the CDR3 ends, so the germline J gene completes it. Germline V lookup: CDR1 SGHTA, CDR2 FQGNSA. After removal of 5 bases from V and 6 bases from J, the junction contained 8 bases not matched to a gene. The CDR3 is 15 amino acids.

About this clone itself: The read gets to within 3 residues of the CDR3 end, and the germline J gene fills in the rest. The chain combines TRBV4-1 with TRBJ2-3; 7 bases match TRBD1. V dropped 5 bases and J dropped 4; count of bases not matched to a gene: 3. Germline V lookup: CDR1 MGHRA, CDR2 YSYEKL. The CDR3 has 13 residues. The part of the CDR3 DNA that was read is TGCGCCAGCAGCTATGGGACAGCAGATACG. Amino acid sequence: CASSYGTADT. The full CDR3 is CASSYGTADTQYF.

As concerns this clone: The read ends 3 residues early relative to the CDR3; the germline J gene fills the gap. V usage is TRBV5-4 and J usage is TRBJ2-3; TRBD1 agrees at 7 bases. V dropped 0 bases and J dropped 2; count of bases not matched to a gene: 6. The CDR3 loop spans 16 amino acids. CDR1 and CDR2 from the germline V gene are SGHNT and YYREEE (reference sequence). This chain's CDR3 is CASSLGQGVTTDTQYF. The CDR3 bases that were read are TGTGCCAGCAGCTTGGGCCAGGGGGTTACCACAGATACG.

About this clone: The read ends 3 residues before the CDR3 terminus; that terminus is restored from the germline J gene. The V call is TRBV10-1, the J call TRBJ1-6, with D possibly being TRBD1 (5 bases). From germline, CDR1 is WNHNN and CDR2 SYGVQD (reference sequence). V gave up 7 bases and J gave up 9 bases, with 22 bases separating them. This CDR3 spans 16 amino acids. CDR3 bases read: TGCGCCAGCATTGATGATCTAGGGGAGGAGAGTTCACCC. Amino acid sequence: CASIDDLGEESSP. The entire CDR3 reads CASIDDLGEESSPLHF.

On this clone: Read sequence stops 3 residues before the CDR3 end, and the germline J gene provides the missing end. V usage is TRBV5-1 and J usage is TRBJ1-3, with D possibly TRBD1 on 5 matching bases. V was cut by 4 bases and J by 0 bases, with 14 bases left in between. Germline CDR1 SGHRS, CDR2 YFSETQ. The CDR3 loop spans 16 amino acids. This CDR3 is CASSPFDSDSGNTIYF. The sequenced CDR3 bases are TGCGCCAGCAGCCCGTTCGACAGTGACTCTGGAAACACC.

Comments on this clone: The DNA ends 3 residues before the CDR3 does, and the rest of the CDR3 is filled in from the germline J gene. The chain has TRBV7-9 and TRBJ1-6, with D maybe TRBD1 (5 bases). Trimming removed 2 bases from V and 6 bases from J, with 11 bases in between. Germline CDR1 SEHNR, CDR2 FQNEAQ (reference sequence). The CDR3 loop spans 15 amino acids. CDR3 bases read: TGTGCCAGCAGCTTACAAGGGGTTGGTAATTCACCC. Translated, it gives CASSLQGVGNSP. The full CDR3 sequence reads CASSLQGVGNSPLHF.

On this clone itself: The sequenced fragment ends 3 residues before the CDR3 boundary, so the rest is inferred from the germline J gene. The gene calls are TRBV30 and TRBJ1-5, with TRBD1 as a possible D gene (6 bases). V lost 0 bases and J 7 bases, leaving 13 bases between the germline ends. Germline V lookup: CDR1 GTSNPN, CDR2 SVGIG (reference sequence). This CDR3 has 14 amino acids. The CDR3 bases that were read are TGTGCCTGGAGTGTACAGGGAGGGACACAGCCC. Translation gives CAWSVQGGTQP. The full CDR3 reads CAWSVQGGTQPQHF.

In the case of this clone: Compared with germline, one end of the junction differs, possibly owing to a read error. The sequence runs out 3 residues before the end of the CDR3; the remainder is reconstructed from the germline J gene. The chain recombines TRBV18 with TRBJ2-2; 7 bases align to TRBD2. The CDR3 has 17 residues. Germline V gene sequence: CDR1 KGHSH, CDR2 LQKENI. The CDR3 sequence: CASSPGSGAGNTGGLFF. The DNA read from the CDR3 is TGTGCCAGCTCACCGGGGAGCGGGGCTGGGAACACCGGGGGG.

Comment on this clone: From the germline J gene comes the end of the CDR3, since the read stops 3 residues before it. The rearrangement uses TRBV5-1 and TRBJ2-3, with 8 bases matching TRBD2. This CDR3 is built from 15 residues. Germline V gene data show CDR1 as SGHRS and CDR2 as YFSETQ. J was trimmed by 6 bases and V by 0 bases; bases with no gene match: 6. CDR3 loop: CASSLAGIAGDTQYF. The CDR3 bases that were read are TGCGCCAGCAGCTTGGCCGGGATAGCGGGGGATACG.

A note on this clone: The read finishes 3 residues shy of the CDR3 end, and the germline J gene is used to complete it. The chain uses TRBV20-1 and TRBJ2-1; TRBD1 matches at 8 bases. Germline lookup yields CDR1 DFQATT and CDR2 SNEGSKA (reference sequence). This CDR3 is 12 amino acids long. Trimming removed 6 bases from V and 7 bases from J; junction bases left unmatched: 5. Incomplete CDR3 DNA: TGCAGTGCCGCCCGACAGGGGAATGAG. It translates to CSAARQGNE. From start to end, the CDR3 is CSAARQGNEQFF.

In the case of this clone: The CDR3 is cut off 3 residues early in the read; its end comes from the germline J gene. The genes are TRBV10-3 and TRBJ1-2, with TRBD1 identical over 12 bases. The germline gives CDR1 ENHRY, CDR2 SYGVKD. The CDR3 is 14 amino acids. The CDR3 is CAISDPGQGAGYTF. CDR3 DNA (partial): TGTGCCATCAGTGACCCGGGACAGGGGGCCGGC.

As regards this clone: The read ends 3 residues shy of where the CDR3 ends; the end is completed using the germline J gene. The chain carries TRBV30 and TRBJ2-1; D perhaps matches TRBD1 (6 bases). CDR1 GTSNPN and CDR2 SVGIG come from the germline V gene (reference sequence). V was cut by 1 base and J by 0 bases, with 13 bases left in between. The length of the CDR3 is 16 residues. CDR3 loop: CAWSDTADSSYNEQFF. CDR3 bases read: TGTGCCTGGAGTGACACAGCGGACAGCTCCTACAATGAG.

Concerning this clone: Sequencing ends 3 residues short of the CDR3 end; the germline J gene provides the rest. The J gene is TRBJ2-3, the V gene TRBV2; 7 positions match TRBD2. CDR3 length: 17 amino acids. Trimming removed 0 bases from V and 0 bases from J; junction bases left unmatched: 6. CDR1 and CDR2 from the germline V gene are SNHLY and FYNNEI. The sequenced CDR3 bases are TGTGCCAGCAGTGAAGCACCGCCGGGACTAAGCACAGATACG. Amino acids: CASSEAPPGLSTDT. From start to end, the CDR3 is CASSEAPPGLSTDTQYF.

CDR3 bases read: TGTGCCAGCAGCCCGGGTCCTAACTATGGC. Translated, it gives CASSPGPNYG. The whole CDR3 is CASSPGPNYGYTF. The chain recombines TRBV5-5 with TRBJ1-2; unclear D gene. The CDR3 end lies 3 residues beyond the end of the read and is filled in from the germline J gene. This CDR3 has 13 residues. Trimming took off 4 bases at V and 0 bases at J, with 7 bases between the two ends. Germline V gene lookup returns CDR1 SGHKS and CDR2 YYEKEE (reference sequence).

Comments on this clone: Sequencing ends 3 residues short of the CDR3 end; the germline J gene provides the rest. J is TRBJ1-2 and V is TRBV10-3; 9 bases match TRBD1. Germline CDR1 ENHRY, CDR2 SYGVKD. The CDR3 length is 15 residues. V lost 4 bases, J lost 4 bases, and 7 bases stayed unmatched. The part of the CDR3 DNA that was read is TGTGCCATCAGTGGGGGGACAGGGCGATCCTATGGC. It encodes CAISGGTGRSYG. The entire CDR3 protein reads CAISGGTGRSYGYTF.

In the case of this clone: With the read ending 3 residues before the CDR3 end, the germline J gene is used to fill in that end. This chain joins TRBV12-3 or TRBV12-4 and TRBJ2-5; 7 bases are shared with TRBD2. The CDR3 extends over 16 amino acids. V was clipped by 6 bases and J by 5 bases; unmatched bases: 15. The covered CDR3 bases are TGTGCCAGCAGCTGGGGGGACCGCTCGGGGGGTGAGACC. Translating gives CASSWGDRSGGET. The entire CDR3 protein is CASSWGDRSGGETQYF.

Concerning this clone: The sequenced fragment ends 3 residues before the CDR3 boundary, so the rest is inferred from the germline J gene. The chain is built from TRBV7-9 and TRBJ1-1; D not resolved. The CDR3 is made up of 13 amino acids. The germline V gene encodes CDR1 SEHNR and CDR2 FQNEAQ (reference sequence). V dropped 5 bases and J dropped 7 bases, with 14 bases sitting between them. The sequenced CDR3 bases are TGTGCCAGCAGCAAACCCCCGACAAGTGAA. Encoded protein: CASSKPPTSE. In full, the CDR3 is CASSKPPTSEAFF. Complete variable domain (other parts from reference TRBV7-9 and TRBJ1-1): DTGVSQNPRHKITKRGQNVTFRCDPISEHNRLYWYRQTLGQGPEFLTYFQNEAQLEKSRLLSDRFSAERPKGSFSTLEIQRTEQGDSAMYLCASSKPPTSEAFFGQGTRLTVV.

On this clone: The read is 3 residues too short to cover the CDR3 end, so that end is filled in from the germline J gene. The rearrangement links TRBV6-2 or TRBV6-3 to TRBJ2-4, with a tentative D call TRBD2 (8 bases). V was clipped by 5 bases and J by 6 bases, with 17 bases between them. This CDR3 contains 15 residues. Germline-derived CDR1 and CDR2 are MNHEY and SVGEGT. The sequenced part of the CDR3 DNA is TGTGCCAGCAGTCGCCTCGGGAGGGGGCTAAACATT. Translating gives CASSRLGRGLNI. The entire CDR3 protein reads CASSRLGRGLNIQYF.

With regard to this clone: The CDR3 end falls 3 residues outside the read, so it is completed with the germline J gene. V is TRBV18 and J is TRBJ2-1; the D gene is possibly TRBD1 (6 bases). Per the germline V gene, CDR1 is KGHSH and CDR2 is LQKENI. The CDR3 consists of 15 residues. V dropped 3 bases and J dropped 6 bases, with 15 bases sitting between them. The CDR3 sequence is CASSPRHRDGNEQFF. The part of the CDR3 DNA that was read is TGTGCCAGCTCACCCAGACACAGGGACGGCAATGAG. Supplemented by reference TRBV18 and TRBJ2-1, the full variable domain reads NAGVMQNPRHLVRRRGQEARLRCSPMKGHSHVYWYRQLPEEGLKFMVYLQKENIIDESGMPKERFSAEFPKEGPSILRIQQVVRGDSAAYFCASSPRHRDGNEQFFGPGTRLTVL.

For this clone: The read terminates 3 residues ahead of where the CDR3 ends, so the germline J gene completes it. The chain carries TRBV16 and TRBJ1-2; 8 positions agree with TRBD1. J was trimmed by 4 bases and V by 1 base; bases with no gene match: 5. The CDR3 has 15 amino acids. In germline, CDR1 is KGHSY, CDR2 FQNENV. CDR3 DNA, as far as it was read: TGTGCCAGCAGCCAATTGGACAGGGCGGGCTATGGC. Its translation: CASSQLDRAGYG. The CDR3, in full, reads CASSQLDRAGYGYTF.